These T cell receptor beta chains were read from a single sample in a study of blood T cell repertoires in COVID-19. Only in-frame clones appear in the TCRdb table, and some are missing; sequencing was by immunoSEQ multiplex PCR. The data show about 150,000 clones, 87% seen once. The sequenced material came from peripheral blood. The receptors were sampled from a woman aged 55-69 years with active or convalescent COVID-19. Each CDR3 is given with its conserved first and last residue. The order of the fields is clone size, D gene, J gene, V gene, CDR3 DNA, CDR3 protein. D genes are given only for firm matches. Clone size is stated in some rows and not others, as once, few, many or a class when expanded.

clone_size: .
d_call: TRBD1
j_call: TRBJ1-3
v_call: TRBV5-4
cdr3_nt: TGTGCCAGCACCAAGACAGGGGAAACGTCTGGAAACACCATATATTTT
cdr3_aa: CASTKTGETSGNTIYF

clone_size: .
d_call: TRBD1
j_call: TRBJ1-2
v_call: TRBV19
cdr3_nt: TGTGCCAGTAGTTCCAACCAGGGGGCGATTATCGCAGGCTACACCTTC
cdr3_aa: CASSSNQGAIIAGYTF

clone_size: .
d_call: TRBD1
j_call: TRBJ1-6
v_call: TRBV27
cdr3_nt: TGTGCCAGCAGTCCCGGGACAGGGGGGAGATCACCCCTCCACTTT
cdr3_aa: CASSPGTGGRSPLHF

clone_size: .
d_call: TRBD1
j_call: TRBJ1-1
v_call: TRBV11-2
cdr3_nt: TGTGCCAGCAGCCCGGGACAGGGTTACACTGAAGCTTTCTTT
cdr3_aa: CASSPGQGYTEAFF

clone_size: .
d_call: TRBD1
j_call: TRBJ2-3
v_call: TRBV4-1
cdr3_nt: TGCGCCAGCAGCCAAGATGGAAGGACAGGGGGAGATACGCAGTATTTT
cdr3_aa: CASSQDGRTGGDTQYF

clone_size: .
d_call: TRBD1
j_call: TRBJ1-2
v_call: TRBV24-1
cdr3_nt: TGTGCCACCAGTGATGACGGACAGGGCGGCTACACCTTC
cdr3_aa: CATSDDGQGGYTF

clone_size: .
d_call: .
j_call: TRBJ2-7
v_call: TRBV7-8
cdr3_nt: TGTGCCAGCAGCTTAGACACCTTATACGAGCAGTACTTC
cdr3_aa: CASSLDTLYEQYF

clone_size: .
d_call: TRBD2
j_call: TRBJ2-7
v_call: TRBV3-1/TRBV3-2
cdr3_nt: TGTGCCAGCAGCCAAGAAGGGATAGCGGGGGGCTACGAGCAGTACTTC
cdr3_aa: CASSQEGIAGGYEQYF

clone_size: .
d_call: .
j_call: TRBJ2-1
v_call: TRBV6-2/TRBV6-3
cdr3_nt: TGTGCCAGCAGTTACCCACCGGGGGAAAATGAGCAGTTCTTC
cdr3_aa: CASSYPPGENEQFF

clone_size: .
d_call: TRBD1
j_call: TRBJ1-5
v_call: TRBV6-5
cdr3_nt: TGTGCCAGCAGCCCCGGGACAGGTAGCAATCAGCCCCAGCATTTT
cdr3_aa: CASSPGTGSNQPQHF

clone_size: .
d_call: .
j_call: TRBJ2-3
v_call: TRBV7-2
cdr3_nt: TGTGCCAGCAGCCCCATTCTACTAAGCACAGATACGCAGTATTTT
cdr3_aa: CASSPILLSTDTQYF

clone_size: .
d_call: .
j_call: TRBJ1-1
v_call: TRBV19
cdr3_nt: TGTGCCAGTAGTATAGTCGCAGGTTGGAACACTGAAGCTTTCTTT
cdr3_aa: CASSIVAGWNTEAFF

clone_size: .
d_call: .
j_call: TRBJ1-1
v_call: TRBV6-5
cdr3_nt: TGTGCCAGCAGCCGGGGGAACACTGAAGCTTTCTTT
cdr3_aa: CASSRGNTEAFF

clone_size: .
d_call: .
j_call: TRBJ1-2
v_call: TRBV27
cdr3_nt: TGTGCCAGCAGTTTATACGGACGGGGCTATGGCTACACCTTC
cdr3_aa: CASSLYGRGYGYTF

clone_size: .
d_call: .
j_call: TRBJ1-5
v_call: TRBV7-2
cdr3_nt: TGTGCCAGCAGCTTACGGGGGGCCGGCAATCAGCCCCAGCATTTT
cdr3_aa: CASSLRGAGNQPQHF

clone_size: few
d_call: TRBD1
j_call: TRBJ1-5
v_call: TRBV7-8
cdr3_nt: TGTGCCAGCAGCTACGGGACAGGGGAAACCCAGCATTTT
cdr3_aa: CASSYGTGETQHF

clone_size: .
d_call: TRBD1
j_call: TRBJ1-6
v_call: TRBV19
cdr3_nt: TGTGCCAGTAGTTTTGGGACAGGGGGGGATTCACCCCTCCACTTT
cdr3_aa: CASSFGTGGDSPLHF

clone_size: .
d_call: TRBD1
j_call: TRBJ1-4
v_call: TRBV7-2
cdr3_nt: TGTGCCAGCACCCTCACCACCGGGACAGGGTTTGAAAAACTGTTTTTT
cdr3_aa: CASTLTTGTGFEKLFF

clone_size: few
d_call: .
j_call: TRBJ1-2
v_call: TRBV19
cdr3_nt: TGTGCCAGTAGTCAGGGCGGAGTTGTATTATATGGCTACACCTTC
cdr3_aa: CASSQGGVVLYGYTF

clone_size: few
d_call: .
j_call: TRBJ1-5
v_call: TRBV18
cdr3_nt: TGTGCCAGCTCACCAGAGACTTTGGGCAATCAGCCCCAGCATTTT
cdr3_aa: CASSPETLGNQPQHF

clone_size: once
d_call: TRBD1
j_call: TRBJ1-1
v_call: TRBV7-8
cdr3_nt: TGTGCCAGCAGCTTAGGAGGACAGGTCTCTAGGAGGGCTGAAGCTTTCTTT
cdr3_aa: CASSLGGQVSRRAEAFF

clone_size: .
d_call: .
j_call: TRBJ1-2
v_call: TRBV5-1
cdr3_nt: TGCGCCAGCAGCGGCCCGGCGGGGGAAGGCTACACCTTC
cdr3_aa: CASSGPAGEGYTF

clone_size: .
d_call: TRBD1
j_call: TRBJ1-2
v_call: TRBV4-1
cdr3_nt: TGCGCCAGCAGCCAAGCCTGGGGGGGACAGGGATATGGCTACACCTTC
cdr3_aa: CASSQAWGGQGYGYTF

clone_size: .
d_call: .
j_call: TRBJ1-3
v_call: TRBV6-5
cdr3_nt: TGTGCCAGCGCCTACCAGGGGAACACCATATATTTT
cdr3_aa: CASAYQGNTIYF

clone_size: .
d_call: .
j_call: TRBJ1-2
v_call: TRBV7-9
cdr3_nt: TGTGCCAGCAGCCCGGACAGCTATGGCTACACCTTC
cdr3_aa: CASSPDSYGYTF

clone_size: .
d_call: TRBD1
j_call: TRBJ2-7
v_call: TRBV9
cdr3_nt: TGTGCCAGCAGCGTAGATCCGGGACAGGGCTCCTACGAGCAGTACTTC
cdr3_aa: CASSVDPGQGSYEQYF

clone_size: .
d_call: .
j_call: TRBJ1-5
v_call: TRBV19
cdr3_nt: TGTGCCAGTAGAGGCGGGGAACATAGCAATCAGCCCCAGCATTTT
cdr3_aa: CASRGGEHSNQPQHF

clone_size: .
d_call: .
j_call: TRBJ1-4
v_call: TRBV19
cdr3_nt: TGTGCCAGTAGTCCGACAGGCACTAATGAAAAACTGTTTTTT
cdr3_aa: CASSPTGTNEKLFF

clone_size: once
d_call: TRBD1
j_call: TRBJ1-6
v_call: TRBV12-3/TRBV12-4
cdr3_nt: TGTGCCAGCAGTGGACAGGGTAGTTCACCCCTCCACTTT
cdr3_aa: CASSGQGSSPLHF

clone_size: .
d_call: .
j_call: TRBJ2-5
v_call: TRBV7-2
cdr3_nt: TGTGCCAGCAGCTTAAATAGCCAAAATCCACAAGAGACCCAGTACTTC
cdr3_aa: CASSLNSQNPQETQYF

clone_size: many
d_call: .
j_call: TRBJ2-3
v_call: TRBV5-4
cdr3_nt: TGTGCCAGCGCTTGGGGCAGCGAAACAGATACGCAGTATTTT
cdr3_aa: CASAWGSETDTQYF

clone_size: .
d_call: TRBD1
j_call: TRBJ1-4
v_call: TRBV24-1
cdr3_nt: TGTGCCACCAGTGACCCGGACAGGGAAACTAATGAAAAACTGTTTTTT
cdr3_aa: CATSDPDRETNEKLFF

clone_size: .
d_call: .
j_call: TRBJ1-5
v_call: TRBV19
cdr3_nt: TGTGCCAGTAGTCTTACCGGGACATCGAGCAATCAGCCCCAGCATTTT
cdr3_aa: CASSLTGTSSNQPQHF

clone_size: .
d_call: TRBD1
j_call: TRBJ2-1
v_call: TRBV19
cdr3_nt: TGTGCCACCCGCCAAGGACAGGGGTCCTTCAATGAGCAGTTCTTC
cdr3_aa: CATRQGQGSFNEQFF

clone_size: .
d_call: .
j_call: TRBJ1-5
v_call: TRBV6-5
cdr3_nt: TGTGCCAGCAGTTACTCGCGACAGTCCGGAGAGCCCCAGCATTTT
cdr3_aa: CASSYSRQSGEPQHF

clone_size: once
d_call: .
j_call: TRBJ2-1
v_call: TRBV4-3
cdr3_nt: TGCGCCAGCTCCAAATGGGGCACGGGAGTCAATGAGCAGTTCTTC
cdr3_aa: CASSKWGTGVNEQFF

clone_size: once
d_call: .
j_call: TRBJ1-4
v_call: TRBV7-2
cdr3_nt: TGTGCCAGCAGCTTGGGGGGGTTGAATGAAAAACTGTTTTTT
cdr3_aa: CASSLGGLNEKLFF

clone_size: .
d_call: .
j_call: TRBJ1-1
v_call: TRBV9
cdr3_nt: TGTGCCAGCAGCCTGAGTGGGGAGGGGAGCACTGAAGCTTTCTTT
cdr3_aa: CASSLSGEGSTEAFF

clone_size: .
d_call: TRBD1
j_call: TRBJ1-6
v_call: TRBV5-8
cdr3_nt: TGTGCCAGCAGCTCGGGACAGGCAAATTCACCCCTCCACTTT
cdr3_aa: CASSSGQANSPLHF

clone_size: .
d_call: .
j_call: TRBJ2-1
v_call: TRBV29-1
cdr3_nt: TGCAGCGCGGCGGTCGGTGAGCAGTTCTTC
cdr3_aa: CSAAVGEQFF

clone_size: .
d_call: .
j_call: TRBJ1-1
v_call: TRBV7-2
cdr3_nt: TGTGCCAGCAGCTCAGGGCCGAACACTGAAGCTTTCTTT
cdr3_aa: CASSSGPNTEAFF

clone_size: .
d_call: .
j_call: TRBJ2-7
v_call: TRBV6-5
cdr3_nt: TGTGCCAGCAGTTACTCGTCTCAGGGGAGCTCCTACGAGCAGTACTTC
cdr3_aa: CASSYSSQGSSYEQYF

clone_size: few
d_call: .
j_call: TRBJ1-6
v_call: TRBV21-1
cdr3_nt: TGTGCCAGCAGCCAAGGGAGAGAGGCCCATAATTCACCCCTCCACTTT
cdr3_aa: CASSQGREAHNSPLHF

clone_size: .
d_call: .
j_call: TRBJ2-7
v_call: TRBV6-5
cdr3_nt: TGTGCCAGCACCGGGGGGCATGGGTACGAGCAGTACTTC
cdr3_aa: CASTGGHGYEQYF

clone_size: .
d_call: TRBD1
j_call: TRBJ1-3
v_call: TRBV7-9
cdr3_nt: TGTGCCAGCAGCCCCTCGGACAGGGGAAAAACCATATATTTT
cdr3_aa: CASSPSDRGKTIYF

clone_size: .
d_call: .
j_call: TRBJ1-2
v_call: TRBV6-6
cdr3_nt: TGTGCCAGCAGTCCACCCCCCGGTAGCTATAACTATGGCTACACCTTC
cdr3_aa: CASSPPPGSYNYGYTF

clone_size: .
d_call: .
j_call: TRBJ1-2
v_call: TRBV30
cdr3_nt: TGTGCCTGGAAACTCGGACTCCGAGTGGACTATGGCTACACCTTC
cdr3_aa: CAWKLGLRVDYGYTF

clone_size: .
d_call: .
j_call: TRBJ2-5
v_call: TRBV7-2
cdr3_nt: TGTGCCAGCAGCCGGGACATTCTAGAGACCCAGTACTTC
cdr3_aa: CASSRDILETQYF

clone_size: .
d_call: .
j_call: TRBJ2-3
v_call: TRBV7-2
cdr3_nt: TGTGCCAGCAGCTTAGGGATCGGCAGGGGAACAGATACGCAGTATTTT
cdr3_aa: CASSLGIGRGTDTQYF

clone_size: .
d_call: .
j_call: TRBJ1-1
v_call: TRBV7-2
cdr3_nt: TGTGCCAGCAGCTTTCGTCCCCGGTCGAACACTGAAGCTTTCTTT
cdr3_aa: CASSFRPRSNTEAFF

clone_size: once
d_call: TRBD1
j_call: TRBJ2-3
v_call: TRBV28
cdr3_nt: TGTGCCAGCAGGACACAGGGGGCCGATACGCAGTATTTT
cdr3_aa: CASRTQGADTQYF

clone_size: .
d_call: .
j_call: TRBJ1-6
v_call: TRBV5-1
cdr3_nt: TGCGCCAGCAGCTTGGATTCCGCCGGGTCCTATAATTCACCCCTCCACTTT
cdr3_aa: CASSLDSAGSYNSPLHF

clone_size: .
d_call: TRBD1
j_call: TRBJ2-3
v_call: TRBV27
cdr3_nt: TGTGCCAGCAGTTTAAGGGTCCTCCGGGACAGGGATGCTCGGACGCAGTATTTT
cdr3_aa: CASSLRVLRDRDARTQYF

clone_size: few
d_call: .
j_call: TRBJ2-1
v_call: TRBV7-2
cdr3_nt: TGTGCCAGCAGCTTAGCGCGTAATGAGCAGTTCTTC
cdr3_aa: CASSLARNEQFF

clone_size: .
d_call: TRBD1
j_call: TRBJ2-1
v_call: TRBV7-9
cdr3_nt: TGTGCCAGCAGCTTAGCGGGACAGTTGCAGTTCTTC
cdr3_aa: CASSLAGQLQFF

clone_size: .
d_call: TRBD1
j_call: TRBJ1-1
v_call: TRBV13
cdr3_nt: TGTGCCAGCAGCTCAAGTAGGGGACAGGTGAACACTGAAGCTTTCTTT
cdr3_aa: CASSSSRGQVNTEAFF

clone_size: .
d_call: .
j_call: TRBJ2-5
v_call: TRBV7-2
cdr3_nt: TGTGCCAGCAGCGGGCTTAGGGAGACCCAGTACTTC
cdr3_aa: CASSGLRETQYF